The clone carrying this T cell receptor (beta chain) was counted ten times or more. Its antigen is still unknown. The data originate from a study of HIV-infected patients and healthy controls. Points from the study as a whole: With just sixteen HIV-infected individuals processed, the findings' generality was considered strongly limited.

Alpha and beta constant-region primers primed reverse transcription of approximately 500 ng RNA. Alpha and beta chain libraries were made separately by chain-specific third strand synthesis with multiplexing indices. One entry per CDR3 protein, called by TCRdb with MiXCR from the 5' RACE reads. This table has 4,000 to 4,500 distinct CDR3 sequences, about an eighth appearing once. No cell fractionation was done, so the repertoire covers all unsorted peripheral blood T cells. The RNA source was a roughly 2.5 ml peripheral blood draw. Sequenced here: blood, sampled before antiretroviral therapy. This receptor was taken from an adult with HIV infection.

The CDR3 loop is CASSTRAGTSIEQYF. The CDR3 bases are TGTGCCAGCTCAACCAGGGCAGGGACGTCGATCGAGCAGTACTTC. The V and J genes are TRBV18 and TRBJ2-7; possibly TRBD1 or TRBD2 for D (5 bases each). The CDR3 has 15 amino acids. Looked up from germline, CDR1 is KGHSH and CDR2 is LQKENI. V shed 5 bases and J shed 6 bases, with 20 bases lying between them.